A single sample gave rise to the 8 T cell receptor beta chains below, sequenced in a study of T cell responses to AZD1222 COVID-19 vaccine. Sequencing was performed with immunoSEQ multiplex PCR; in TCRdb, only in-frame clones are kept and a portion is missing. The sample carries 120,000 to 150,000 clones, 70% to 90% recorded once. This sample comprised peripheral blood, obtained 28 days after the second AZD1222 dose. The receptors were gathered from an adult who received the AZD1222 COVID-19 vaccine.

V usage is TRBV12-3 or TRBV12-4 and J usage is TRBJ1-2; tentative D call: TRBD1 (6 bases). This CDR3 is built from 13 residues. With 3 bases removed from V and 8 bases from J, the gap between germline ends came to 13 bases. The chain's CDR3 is CASSFGGAIGYTF. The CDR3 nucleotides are TGTGCCAGCAGTTTTGGGGGCGCAATAGGCTACACCTTC.

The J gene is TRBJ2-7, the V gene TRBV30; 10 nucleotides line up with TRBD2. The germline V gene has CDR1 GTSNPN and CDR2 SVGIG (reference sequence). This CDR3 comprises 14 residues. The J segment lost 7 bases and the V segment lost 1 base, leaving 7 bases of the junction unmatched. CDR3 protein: CAWSGTSGVGEQYF. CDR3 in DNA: TGTGCCTGGAGTGGCACTAGCGGGGTGGGTGAGCAGTACTTC.

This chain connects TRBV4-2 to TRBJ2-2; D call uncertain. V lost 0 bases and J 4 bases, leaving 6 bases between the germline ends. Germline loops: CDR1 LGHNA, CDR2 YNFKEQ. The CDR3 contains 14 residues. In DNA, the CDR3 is TGTGCCAGCAGCCAAGATGCCACCACCGGGGAGCTGTTTTTT. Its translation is CASSQDATTGELFF.

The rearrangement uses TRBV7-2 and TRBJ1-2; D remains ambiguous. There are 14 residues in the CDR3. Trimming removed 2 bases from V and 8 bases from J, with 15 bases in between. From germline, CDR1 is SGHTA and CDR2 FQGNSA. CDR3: CASSLNAVYSGYTF. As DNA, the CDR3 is TGTGCCAGCAGCTTAAACGCCGTCTATAGCGGCTACACCTTC.

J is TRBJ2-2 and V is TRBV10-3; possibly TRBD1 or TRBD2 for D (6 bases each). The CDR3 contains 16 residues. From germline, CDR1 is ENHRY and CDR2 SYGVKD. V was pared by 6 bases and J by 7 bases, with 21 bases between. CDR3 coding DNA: TGTGCCATCAGAGAGCGGCCTAGCGAGGGGGGCGGGGAGCTGTTTTTT. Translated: CAIRERPSEGGGELFF.

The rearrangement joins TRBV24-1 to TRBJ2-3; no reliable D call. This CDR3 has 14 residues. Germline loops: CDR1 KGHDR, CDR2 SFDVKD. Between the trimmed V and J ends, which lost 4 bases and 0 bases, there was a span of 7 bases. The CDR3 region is CATSEGSSTDTQYF. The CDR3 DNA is TGTGCCACCAGTGAGGGATCTAGCACAGATACGCAGTATTTT.

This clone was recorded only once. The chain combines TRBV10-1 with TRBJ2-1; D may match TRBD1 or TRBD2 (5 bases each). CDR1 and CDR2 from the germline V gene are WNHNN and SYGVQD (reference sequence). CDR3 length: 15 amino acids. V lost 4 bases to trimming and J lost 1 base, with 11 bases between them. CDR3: CASSAGAGSYNEQFF. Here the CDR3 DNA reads TGCGCCAGCAGTGCCGGGGCAGGGTCCTACAATGAGCAGTTCTTC.

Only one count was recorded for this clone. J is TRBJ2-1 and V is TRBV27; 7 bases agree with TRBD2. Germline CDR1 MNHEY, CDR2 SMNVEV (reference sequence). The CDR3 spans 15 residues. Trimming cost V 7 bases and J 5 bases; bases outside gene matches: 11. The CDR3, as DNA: TGTGCCAGCACCCCTCCGGGGGGAATGCACAATGAGCAGTTCTTC. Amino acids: CASTPPGGMHNEQFF.